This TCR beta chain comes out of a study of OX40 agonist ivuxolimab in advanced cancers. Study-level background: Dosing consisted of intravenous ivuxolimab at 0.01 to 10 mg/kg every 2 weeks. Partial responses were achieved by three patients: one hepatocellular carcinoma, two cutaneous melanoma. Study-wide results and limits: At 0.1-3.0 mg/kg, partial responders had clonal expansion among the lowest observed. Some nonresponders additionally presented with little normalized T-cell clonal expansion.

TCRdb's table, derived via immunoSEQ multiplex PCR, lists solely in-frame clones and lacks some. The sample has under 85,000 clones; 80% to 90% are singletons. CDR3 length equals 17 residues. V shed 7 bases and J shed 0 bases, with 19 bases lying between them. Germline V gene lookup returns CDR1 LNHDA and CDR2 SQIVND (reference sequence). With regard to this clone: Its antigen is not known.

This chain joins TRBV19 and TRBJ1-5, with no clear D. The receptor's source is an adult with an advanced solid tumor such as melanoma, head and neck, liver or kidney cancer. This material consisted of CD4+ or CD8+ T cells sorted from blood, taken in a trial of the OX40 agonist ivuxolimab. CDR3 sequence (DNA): TGTGCCAGTACCTTCCGTGTCCCCAGTCATAGCAATCAGCCCCAGCATTTT. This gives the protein CASTFRVPSHSNQPQHF.